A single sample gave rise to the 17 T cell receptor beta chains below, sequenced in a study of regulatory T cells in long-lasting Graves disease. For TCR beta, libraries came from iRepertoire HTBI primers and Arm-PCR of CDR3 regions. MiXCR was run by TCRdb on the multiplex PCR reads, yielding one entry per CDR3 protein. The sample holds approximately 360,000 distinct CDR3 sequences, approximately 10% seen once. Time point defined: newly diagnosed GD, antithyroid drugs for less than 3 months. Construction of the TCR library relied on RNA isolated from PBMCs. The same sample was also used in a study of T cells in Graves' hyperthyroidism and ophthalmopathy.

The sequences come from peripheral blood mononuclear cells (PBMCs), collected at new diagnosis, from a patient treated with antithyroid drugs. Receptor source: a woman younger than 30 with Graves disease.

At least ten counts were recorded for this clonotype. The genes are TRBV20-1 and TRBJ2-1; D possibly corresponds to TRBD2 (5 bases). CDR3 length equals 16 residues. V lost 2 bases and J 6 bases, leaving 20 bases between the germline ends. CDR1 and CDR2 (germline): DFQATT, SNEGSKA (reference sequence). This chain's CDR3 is CSARPAGLATINEQFF. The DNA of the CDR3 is TGCAGTGCTAGACCCGCGGGCCTCGCGACAATCAATGAGCAGTTCTTC.

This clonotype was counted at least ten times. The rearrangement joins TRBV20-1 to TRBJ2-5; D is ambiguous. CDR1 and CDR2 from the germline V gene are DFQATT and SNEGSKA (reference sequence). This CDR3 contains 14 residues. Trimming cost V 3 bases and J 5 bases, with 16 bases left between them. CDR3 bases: TGCAGTGCTAGCCCCGCGCTCCTGGTGGAGACCCAGTACTTC. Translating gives CSASPALLVETQYF.

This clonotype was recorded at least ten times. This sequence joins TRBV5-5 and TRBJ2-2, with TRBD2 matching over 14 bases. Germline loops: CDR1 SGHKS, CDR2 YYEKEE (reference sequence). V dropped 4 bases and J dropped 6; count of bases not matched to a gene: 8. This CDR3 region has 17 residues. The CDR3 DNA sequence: TGTGCCAGCAGCAGTGCCGGGACTAGCGGGAGTGCCGGGGAGCTGTTTTTT. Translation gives CASSSAGTSGSAGELFF.

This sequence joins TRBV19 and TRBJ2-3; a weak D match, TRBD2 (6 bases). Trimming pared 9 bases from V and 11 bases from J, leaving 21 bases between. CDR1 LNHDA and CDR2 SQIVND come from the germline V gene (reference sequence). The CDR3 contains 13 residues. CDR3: CASTRRGGRGQYF. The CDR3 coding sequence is TGTGCCAGCACCAGACGGGGAGGACGGGGGCAGTATTTT.

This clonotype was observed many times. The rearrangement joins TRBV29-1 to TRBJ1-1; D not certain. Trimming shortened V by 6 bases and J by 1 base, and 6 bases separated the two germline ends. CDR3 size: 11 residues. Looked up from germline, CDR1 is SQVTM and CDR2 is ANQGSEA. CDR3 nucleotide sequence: TGCAGCGTCGCGGAGAACACTGAAGCTTTCTTT. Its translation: CSVAENTEAFF.

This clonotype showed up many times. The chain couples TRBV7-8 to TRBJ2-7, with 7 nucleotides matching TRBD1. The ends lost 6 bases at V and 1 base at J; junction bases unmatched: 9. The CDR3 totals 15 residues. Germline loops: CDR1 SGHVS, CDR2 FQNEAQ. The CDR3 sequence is CASSSQGVGSYEQYV. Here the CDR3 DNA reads TGTGCCAGCAGTTCCCAGGGGGTGGGTTCCTACGAGCAGTACGTC.

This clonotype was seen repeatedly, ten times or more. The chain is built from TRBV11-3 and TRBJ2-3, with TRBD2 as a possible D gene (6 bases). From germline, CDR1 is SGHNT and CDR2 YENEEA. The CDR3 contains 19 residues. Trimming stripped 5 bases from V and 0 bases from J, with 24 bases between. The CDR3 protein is CASSAEGSSFSSSTDTQYF. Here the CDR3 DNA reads TGTGCCAGCAGCGCGGAGGGCAGTTCCTTCTCCAGTAGCACAGATACGCAGTATTTT.

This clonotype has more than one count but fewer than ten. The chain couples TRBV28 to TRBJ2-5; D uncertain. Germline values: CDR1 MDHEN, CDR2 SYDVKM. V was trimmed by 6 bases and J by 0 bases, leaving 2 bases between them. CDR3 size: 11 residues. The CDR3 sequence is CASRYQETQYF. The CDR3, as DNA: TGTGCCAGCAGGTACCAAGAGACCCAGTACTTC.

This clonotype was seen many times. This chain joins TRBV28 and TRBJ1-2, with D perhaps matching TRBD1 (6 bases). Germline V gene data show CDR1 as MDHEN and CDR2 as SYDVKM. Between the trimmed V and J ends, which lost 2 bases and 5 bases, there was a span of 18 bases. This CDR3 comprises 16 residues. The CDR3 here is CASSLIPAGASYGYTF. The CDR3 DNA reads TGTGCCAGCAGTTTAATCCCGGCAGGGGCCTCTTATGGCTACACCTTC.

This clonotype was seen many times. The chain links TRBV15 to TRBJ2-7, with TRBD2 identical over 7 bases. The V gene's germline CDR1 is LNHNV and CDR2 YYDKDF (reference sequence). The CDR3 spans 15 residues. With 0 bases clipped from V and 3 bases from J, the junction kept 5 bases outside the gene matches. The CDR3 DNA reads TGTGCCACCAGCAGAGATGTAGCTAGCGGCTACGAGCAGTACTTC. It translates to CATSRDVASGYEQYF.

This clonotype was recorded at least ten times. The CDR3 DNA sequence: TGTGCCAGCAGTTTAAGCCTAGCGGTTATAAATGAGCAGTTCTTC. This sequence encodes CASSLSLAVINEQFF. V gene TRBV12-3 or TRBV12-4 combines with J gene TRBJ2-1, with 7 bases lining up with TRBD2. The V segment lost 2 bases and the J segment 7 bases; nucleotides outside the gene matches: 8. CDR3 size: 15 residues.

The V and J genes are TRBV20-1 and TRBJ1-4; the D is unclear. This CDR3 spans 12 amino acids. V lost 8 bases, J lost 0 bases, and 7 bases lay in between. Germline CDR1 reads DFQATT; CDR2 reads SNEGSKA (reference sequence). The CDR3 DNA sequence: TGCAGTCCCAAGTCAACTAATGAAAAACTGTTTTTT. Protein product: CSPKSTNEKLFF.

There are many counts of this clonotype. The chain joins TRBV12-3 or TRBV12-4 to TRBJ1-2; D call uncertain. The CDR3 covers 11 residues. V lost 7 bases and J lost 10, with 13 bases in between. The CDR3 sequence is CASMSGIVYTF. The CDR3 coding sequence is TGTGCCAGCATGTCCGGGATTGTCTACACCTTC.

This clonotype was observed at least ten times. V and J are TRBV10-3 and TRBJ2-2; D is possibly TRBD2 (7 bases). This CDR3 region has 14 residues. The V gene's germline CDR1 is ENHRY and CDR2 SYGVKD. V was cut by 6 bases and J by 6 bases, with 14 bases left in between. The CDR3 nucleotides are TGTGCCATCAGCGAGAGGGGGGGCCCCGGGGAGCTGTTTTTT. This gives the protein CAISERGGPGELFF.

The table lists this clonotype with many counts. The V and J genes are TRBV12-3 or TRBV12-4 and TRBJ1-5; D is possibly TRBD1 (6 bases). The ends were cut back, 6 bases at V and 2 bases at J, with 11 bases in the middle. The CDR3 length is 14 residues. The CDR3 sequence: CASSLRQGNQPQHF. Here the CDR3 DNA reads TGTGCCAGCAGCTTACGACAGGGCAATCAGCCCCAGCATTTT.

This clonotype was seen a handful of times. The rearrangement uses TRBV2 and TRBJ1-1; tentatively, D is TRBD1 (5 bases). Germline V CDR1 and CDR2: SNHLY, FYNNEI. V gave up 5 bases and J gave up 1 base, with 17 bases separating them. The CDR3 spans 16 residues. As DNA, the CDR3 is TGTGCCAGCAGTTGGTTTTCGGGACCCCAGAACACTGAAGCTTTCTTT. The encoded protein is CASSWFSGPQNTEAFF.

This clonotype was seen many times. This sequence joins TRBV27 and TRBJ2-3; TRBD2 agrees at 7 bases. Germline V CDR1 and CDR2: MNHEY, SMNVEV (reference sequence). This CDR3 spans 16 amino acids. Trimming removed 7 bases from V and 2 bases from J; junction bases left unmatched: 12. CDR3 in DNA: TGTGCCAGCACACGATTGGGAGGGATAAACACAGATACGCAGTATTTT. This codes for CASTRLGGINTDTQYF.